The clone carrying this T cell receptor beta chain was seen many times. Unsorted libraries were prepared from 2 million PBMCs that had been stored at -80 C. The V and J ends lost 0 bases and 6 bases respectively, with 14 bases between them. The length of the CDR3 is 16 residues. Germline V lookup: CDR1 LGHNA, CDR2 YNFKEQ. TCRdb reprocessed the 5' RACE reads with MiXCR, giving one entry per CDR3 protein. The sample holds 70,000 to 95,000 distinct CDR3 sequences, roughly 14% seen once. This entry is derived from a study of neurological immune-mediated disorders. The TCR sequence derives from a woman aged 45-60 years in good health. The V and J genes are TRBV4-2 and TRBJ2-2; possible D gene TRBD1, 7 bases. The sequenced sample was PBMCs. The CDR3 DNA sequence: TGTGCCAGCAGCCAAGAAGCCAGGGGGGTAGCCGGGGAGCTGTTTTTT. This sequence encodes CASSQEARGVAGELFF.